These 30 T cell receptor beta chains came from one sample sequenced in a study of prognosis after radiotherapy for stage I lung cancer. Two-round multiplex PCR on genomic DNA was the method by which TCR beta CDR3 was amplified. Round-one PCR had primers specific to each TRBV and TRBJ gene. Via MiXCR, TCRdb re-called the multiplex PCR reads, giving one row per CDR3 protein. The profile covers 30,000 to 40,000 distinct CDR3 sequences, with around 34% appearing a single time and approximately 15% taken by the ten largest. The sequences come from PBMCs, collected before or after stereotactic body radiation therapy (not recorded which). The receptor set was obtained from a donor at least 50 years old with non-small cell lung cancer.

This chain connects TRBV5-1 to TRBJ2-1; D perhaps matches TRBD1 (7 bases). V was cut by 4 bases and J by 5 bases, with 16 bases left in between. Per the germline V gene, CDR1 is SGHRS and CDR2 is YFSETQ. This CDR3 has 15 residues. CDR3 residues: CASSRGTERNNEQFF. CDR3 nucleotides: TGCGCCAGCAGCCGCGGGACAGAAAGGAACAATGAGCAGTTCTTC.

This clonotype has a count of ten or more. The rearrangement links TRBV12-3 or TRBV12-4 to TRBJ2-5; 8 positions match TRBD2. The CDR3 runs 15 residues. Trimming removed 2 bases from V and 2 bases from J; junction bases left unmatched: 4. The CDR3 spells CASSLSSGAQETQYF. The CDR3 bases are TGTGCCAGCAGTTTAAGTAGCGGGGCACAAGAGACCCAGTACTTC.

This clonotype has at least ten counts. This CDR3 is CASRQLAGNPNEQFF. The CDR3 DNA reads TGTGCCAGTAGGCAACTAGCGGGCAACCCAAATGAGCAGTTCTTC. V gene TRBV19 combines with J gene TRBJ2-1; 9 bases match TRBD2. This CDR3 spans 15 amino acids. J lost 7 bases, V lost 6 bases, and 10 bases had no gene match. CDR1 is LNHDA, CDR2 SQIVND, per germline (reference sequence).

This clonotype was counted a few times. A read error may explain this, as a much larger clone is one base away. This chain links TRBV6-2 or TRBV6-3 with TRBJ2-7; D possibly uses TRBD1 or TRBD2 (5 bases each). Germline loops: CDR1 MNHEY, CDR2 SVGEGT. Deletions cut 7 bases from V and 2 bases from J, with 24 bases between. The CDR3 totals 17 residues. For the CDR3, the DNA is TGTGCCAGCAAACTCGGGGTAGTGGACAATAACCCCTACGAGCAGTACTTC. As protein: CASKLGVVDNNPYEQYF.

This sequence joins TRBV5-1 and TRBJ1-5, with D hard to call. The CDR3 consists of 15 residues. V lost 0 bases, J lost 4 bases, and 11 bases lay in between. Germline lookup yields CDR1 SGHRS and CDR2 YFSETQ. In DNA form, the CDR3 reads TGCGCCAGCAGCTTGGGTCCGGGTAAAAATCAGCCCCAGCATTTT. Amino acid sequence: CASSLGPGKNQPQHF.

The table lists this clonotype with many counts. J is TRBJ2-5 and V is TRBV6-1; tentative D call: TRBD2 (7 bases). The germline CDR1 and CDR2 sequences are MNHNS and SASEGT. This CDR3 spans 15 amino acids. Between the trimmed V and J ends, which lost 6 bases and 5 bases, there was a span of 19 bases. This CDR3 reads CASSPLLGGRETQYF. CDR3 sequence (DNA): TGTGCCAGCAGCCCCCTCCTGGGGGGGCGGGAGACCCAGTACTTC.

This clonotype was seen many times. The chain carries TRBV19 and TRBJ1-1; D gene uncertain. Germline V gene lookup returns CDR1 LNHDA and CDR2 SQIVND (reference sequence). The CDR3 spans 15 residues. V was cut by 3 bases and J by 4 bases, with 15 bases left in between. The CDR3 sequence: CASSMSIAGATEAFF. CDR3 DNA: TGTGCCAGTAGTATGAGTATAGCAGGAGCCACTGAAGCTTTCTTT.

The chain employs TRBV6-9 and TRBJ2-7; unclear D gene. CDR3 size: 13 residues. The germline V gene encodes CDR1 MNHGY and CDR2 SVAAGI. V lost 3 bases, J lost 4 bases, and 10 bases lay in between. DNA of the CDR3: TGTGCCAGCAGTTACTCCCCACTGTACGAGCAGTACTTC. It yields the protein CASSYSPLYEQYF.

This clonotype came up many times. The chain couples TRBV5-1 to TRBJ1-3; D gene ambiguous. Trimming removed 0 bases at V and 4 bases at J, with 14 bases between. The germline V gene has CDR1 SGHRS and CDR2 YFSETQ. CDR3 length equals 16 residues. The CDR3 region has the DNA TGCGCCAGCAGCTTGGAAGTACGGAGCTCCGGAAACACCATATATTTT. This translates into CASSLEVRSSGNTIYF.

This clonotype showed up just once. This chain joins TRBV6-1 and TRBJ2-6; 7 bases fit TRBD1. V trimming: 4 bases; J trimming: 4 bases; junction bases outside the gene matches: 4. The germline gives CDR1 MNHNS, CDR2 SASEGT. This CDR3 region has 15 residues. The CDR3 region has the DNA TGTGCCAGCAGTGTCACAGGGGAGGGGGCCAACGTCCTGACTTTC. Amino acids: CASSVTGEGANVLTF.

There are many counts of this clonotype. This chain links TRBV9 with TRBJ1-2; 7 bases map to TRBD1. V dropped 3 bases and J dropped 3; count of bases not matched to a gene: 8. The CDR3 contains 15 residues. CDR1 is SGDLS and CDR2 is YYNGEE in the germline V gene. CDR3 DNA: TGTGCCAGCAGCGCCGCCACAGGGGTGGACTATGGCTACACCTTC. Encoded protein: CASSAATGVDYGYTF.

This clonotype came up many times. The CDR3 loop is CASSQGDSRSGNTIYF. In nucleotides, the CDR3 is TGCGCCAGCAGCCAAGGGGACAGTCGCTCTGGAAACACCATATATTTT. The genes are TRBV4-1 and TRBJ1-3, with 7 bases aligning to TRBD1. In germline, CDR1 is MGHRA, CDR2 YSYEKL. After removal of 1 base from V and 0 bases from J, the junction contained 3 bases not matched to a gene. The CDR3 covers 16 residues.

This clonotype showed up many times. V and J are TRBV4-1 and TRBJ2-7; possible D gene TRBD1, 5 bases. The V and J ends lost 4 bases and 0 bases respectively, with 13 bases between them. CDR1 and CDR2 from the germline V gene are MGHRA and YSYEKL. The CDR3 extends over 15 amino acids. CDR3 sequence (DNA): TGCGCCAGCAGCCTCCTCTTGACAGCCTCCTACGAGCAGTACTTC. Translating gives CASSLLLTASYEQYF.

At least ten counts were recorded for this clonotype. The chain has TRBV30 and TRBJ2-3; TRBD1 aligns across 7 bases. The CDR3 covers 15 residues. Germline V gene data show CDR1 as GTSNPN and CDR2 as SVGIG (reference sequence). With V trimmed by 1 base and J by 2 bases, 6 bases remained unmatched. Written as DNA, the CDR3 is TGTGCCTGGAGTGGACAGGGCTTCAACACAGATACGCAGTATTTT. This gives the protein CAWSGQGFNTDTQYF.

This clonotype was counted many times. CDR3 protein: CATSPAGGNSPLHF. The CDR3 nucleotides read TGTGCCACCAGCCCCGCCGGGGGAAATTCACCCCTCCACTTT. The rearrangement uses TRBV15 and TRBJ1-6, with D possibly matching TRBD1 (5 bases). Germline V gives CDR1 LNHNV, CDR2 YYDKDF (reference sequence). The CDR3 sequence is 14 residues long. Trimming stripped 5 bases from V and 7 bases from J, with 12 bases between.

This clonotype was recorded many times. V gene TRBV19 combines with J gene TRBJ2-1; 9 bases map to TRBD2. The CDR3 sequence is 14 residues long. CDR1 is LNHDA, CDR2 SQIVND, per germline (reference sequence). J lost 6 bases, V lost 8 bases, and 8 bases had no gene match. CDR3 in DNA: TGTGCCAGTTGGGCGGGGGGGCCCCTCAATGAGCAGTTCTTC. Protein product: CASWAGGPLNEQFF.

Many counts were recorded for this clonotype. In nucleotides, the CDR3 is TGCAGTGCTAGTATGGGGGGCGGAGAGACCCAGTACTTC. Translating gives CSASMGGGETQYF. V gene TRBV20-1 combines with J gene TRBJ2-5; D tentatively fits TRBD1 or TRBD2 (6 bases each). The CDR3 runs to 13 residues. Per germline, CDR1 DFQATT and CDR2 SNEGSKA (reference sequence). Trimming removed 3 bases from V and 4 bases from J, with 12 bases in between.

This clonotype was recorded many times. The rearrangement joins TRBV19 to TRBJ2-2, with TRBD1 as a possible D gene (5 bases). Germline V gives CDR1 LNHDA, CDR2 SQIVND (reference sequence). V lost 6 bases, J lost 3 bases, and 11 bases lay in between. The CDR3 spans 14 residues. In DNA, the CDR3 is TGTGCCAGTAGCCCTCAGGGCGACACCGGGGAGCTGTTTTTT. As protein: CASSPQGDTGELFF.

This clonotype was seen once. An end of the junction differs from the germline gene, which may be a read error. The J gene is TRBJ1-6, the V gene TRBV19, with D possibly matching TRBD1 (6 bases). The CDR3 is 14 amino acids. Germline V gene data show CDR1 as LNHDA and CDR2 as SQIVND (reference sequence). CDR3 protein: CASRSGTTFSPLQF. In nucleotides, the CDR3 is TGTGCCAGTAGGAGCGGGACAACATTTTCACCCCTCCAATTT.

This clonotype was counted only a few times. The CDR3 DNA is TGTGCCAGCAGCTTGACGGGGCGGGCCGGGGAGCTGTTTTTT. Translation: CASSLTGRAGELFF. The chain is built from TRBV5-4 and TRBJ2-2, with D perhaps TRBD1 or TRBD2 (5 bases each). The germline gives CDR1 SGHNT, CDR2 YYREEE (reference sequence). V lost 1 base to trimming and J lost 6 bases, with 10 bases between them. The CDR3 runs 14 residues.

This clonotype was counted at least ten times. The chain couples TRBV13 to TRBJ2-3, with D perhaps TRBD1 or TRBD2 (7 bases each). Trimming took 4 bases from V and 3 from J, leaving 17 bases between them. The CDR3 sequence is 16 residues long. CDR1 and CDR2 (germline): PRHDT, FYEKMQ (reference sequence). The CDR3 DNA reads as TGTGCCAGCAGCTCGGCAGGGGGGGGTTTGACAGATACGCAGTATTTT. It encodes CASSSAGGGLTDTQYF.

This clonotype was recorded many times. V is TRBV4-2 and J is TRBJ1-3; no firm D call. This CDR3 comprises 14 residues. Looked up from germline, CDR1 is LGHNA and CDR2 is YNFKEQ. The V and J ends lost 1 base and 0 bases respectively, with 4 bases between them. The CDR3 is CASSQADSGNTIYF. Here the CDR3 DNA reads TGTGCCAGCAGCCAAGCCGACTCTGGAAACACCATATATTTT.

This clonotype was counted at least ten times. The rearrangement links TRBV6-1 to TRBJ2-3, with D possibly matching TRBD1 (6 bases). V lost 2 bases and J 0 bases, leaving 9 bases between the germline ends. This CDR3 contains 15 residues. Germline V CDR1 and CDR2: MNHNS, SASEGT. The CDR3 loop is CASSESGVSTDTQYF. The CDR3 DNA reads TGTGCCAGCAGTGAATCAGGGGTCAGCACAGATACGCAGTATTTT.

The sample holds many counts of this clonotype. The chain is built from TRBV6-1 and TRBJ1-1; maybe TRBD1 (5 bases). Germline CDR1 and CDR2: MNHNS and SASEGT. This CDR3 is 15 amino acids long. V lost 1 base and J lost 7, with 16 bases in between. CDR3 in amino acids: CASSEVVKDQGEAFF. The CDR3 coding sequence is TGTGCCAGCAGTGAAGTTGTGAAAGACCAGGGTGAAGCTTTCTTT.

This clonotype was detected ten times or more. The rearrangement joins TRBV2 to TRBJ1-2, with D uncertain. V was clipped by 3 bases and J by 7 bases, with 18 bases between them. Germline V gives CDR1 SNHLY, CDR2 FYNNEI. This CDR3 is built from 15 residues. The CDR3 bases are TGTGCCAGCAGTGAGATTCCCTACCCTACAAGTGGCTACACCTTC. Amino acid sequence: CASSEIPYPTSGYTF. Supplemented by reference TRBV2 and TRBJ1-2, the full variable domain reads EPEVTQTPSHQVTQMGQEVILRCVPISNHLYFYWYRQILGQKVEFLVSFYNNEISEKSEIFDDQFSVERPDGSNFTLKIRSTKLEDSAMYFCASSEIPYPTSGYTFGSGTRLTVV.

This clonotype was found many times. The chain couples TRBV29-1 to TRBJ2-5; D possibly corresponds to TRBD2 (6 bases). The germline CDR1 and CDR2 sequences are SQVTM and ANQGSEA. The CDR3 covers 12 residues. The V end lost 3 bases, the J end lost 5 bases, and 10 bases lay between the germline ends. CDR3 nucleotide sequence: TGCAGCGTTGAGGAGGGATCGGAGACCCAGTACTTC. It yields the protein CSVEEGSETQYF.

This clonotype rates as medium-sized. The chain joins TRBV28 to TRBJ2-7; D uncertain. The ends were cut back, 6 bases at V and 5 bases at J, with 14 bases in the middle. The germline V gene encodes CDR1 MDHEN and CDR2 SYDVKM. The CDR3 sequence is 13 residues long. The CDR3 region is CASSLPPANEQYF. The CDR3 nucleotides read TGTGCCAGCAGCCTTCCCCCAGCGAACGAGCAGTACTTC.

Relative to its sample, this clonotype is medium-sized. The chain is built from TRBV2 and TRBJ2-1; 8 nucleotides agree with TRBD2. Germline V gives CDR1 SNHLY, CDR2 FYNNEI. CDR3 length equals 14 residues. The V and J ends lost 4 bases and 7 bases, in that order; junction bases with no gene match: 6. CDR3 loop: CASSGSGRVNEQFF. Written as DNA, the CDR3 is TGTGCCAGCAGTGGGTCCGGGAGGGTGAATGAGCAGTTCTTC.

This clonotype is categorized as medium-sized. The chain couples TRBV4-1 to TRBJ1-6; a possible D gene is TRBD1 (5 bases). CDR1 is MGHRA and CDR2 is YSYEKL in the germline V gene. This CDR3 is 15 amino acids long. The ends were cut back, 0 bases at V and 10 bases at J, with 13 bases in the middle. The CDR3 nucleotides are TGCGCCAGCAGCCAAGATGCAGGGTTAGGCTCACCCCTCCACTTT. This sequence encodes CASSQDAGLGSPLHF.

This clonotype was counted many times. J is TRBJ2-3 and V is TRBV6-1; tentative D call: TRBD2 (7 bases). Trimming cost V 11 bases and J 2 bases, with 23 bases left between them. This CDR3 is 16 amino acids long. The germline gives CDR1 MNHNS, CDR2 SASEGT. This CDR3 is CASLQGGGIATDTQYF. The CDR3 bases are TGTGCCTCCCTTCAGGGAGGGGGGATCGCCACAGATACGCAGTATTTT.